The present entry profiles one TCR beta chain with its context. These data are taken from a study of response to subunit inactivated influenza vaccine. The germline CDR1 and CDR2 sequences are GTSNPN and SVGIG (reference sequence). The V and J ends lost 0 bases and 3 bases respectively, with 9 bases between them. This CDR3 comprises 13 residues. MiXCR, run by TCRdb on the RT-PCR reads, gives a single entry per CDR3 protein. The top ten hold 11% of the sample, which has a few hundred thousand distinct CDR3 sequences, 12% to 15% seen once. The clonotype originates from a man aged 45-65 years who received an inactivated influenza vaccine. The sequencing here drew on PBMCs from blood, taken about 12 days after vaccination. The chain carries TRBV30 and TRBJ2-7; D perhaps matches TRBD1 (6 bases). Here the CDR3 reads CAWSVPGVYEQYF. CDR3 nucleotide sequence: TGTGCCTGGAGTGTGCCAGGGGTCTACGAGCAGTACTTC.